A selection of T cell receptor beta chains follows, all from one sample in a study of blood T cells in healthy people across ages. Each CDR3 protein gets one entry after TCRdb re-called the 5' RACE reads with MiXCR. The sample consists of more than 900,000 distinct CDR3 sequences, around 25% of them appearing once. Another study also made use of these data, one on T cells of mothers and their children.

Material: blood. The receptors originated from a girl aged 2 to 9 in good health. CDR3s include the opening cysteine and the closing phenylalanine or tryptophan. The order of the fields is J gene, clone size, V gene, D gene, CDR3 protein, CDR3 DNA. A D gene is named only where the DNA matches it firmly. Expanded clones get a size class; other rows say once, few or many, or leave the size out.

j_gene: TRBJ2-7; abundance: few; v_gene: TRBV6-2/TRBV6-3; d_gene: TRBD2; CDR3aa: CASSYSGREKQCF; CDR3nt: TGTGCCAGCAGTTACTCGGGGCGGGAGAAGCAGTGCTTC
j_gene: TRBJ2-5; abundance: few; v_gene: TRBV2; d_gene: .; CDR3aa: CASSERGWQETQYF; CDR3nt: TGTGCCAGCAGTGAGAGGGGGTGGCAAGAGACCCAGTACTTC
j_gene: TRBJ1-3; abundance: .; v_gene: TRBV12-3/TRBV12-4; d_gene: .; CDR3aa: CASSWGVSGNTIYF; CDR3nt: TGTGCCAGCAGTTGGGGGGTCTCTGGAAACACCATATATTTT
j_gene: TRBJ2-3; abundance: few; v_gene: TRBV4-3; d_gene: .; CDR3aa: CASSQDWGYSTDTQYF; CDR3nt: TGCGCCAGCAGCCAAGACTGGGGGTATAGCACAGATACGCAGTATTTT
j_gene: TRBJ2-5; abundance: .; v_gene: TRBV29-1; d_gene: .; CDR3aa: CSVAIRQGGETQYF; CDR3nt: TGCAGCGTTGCTATCAGACAGGGAGGGGAGACCCAGTACTTC
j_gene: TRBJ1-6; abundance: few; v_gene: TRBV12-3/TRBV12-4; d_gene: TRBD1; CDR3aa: CASSHLGQINSPLHF; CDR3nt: TGTGCCAGCAGCCATCTGGGACAGATTAATTCACCCCTCCACTTT
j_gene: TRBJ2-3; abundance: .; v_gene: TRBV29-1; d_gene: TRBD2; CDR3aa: CSTGLAEITDTQYF; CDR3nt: TGCAGCACCGGACTAGCGGAAATCACAGATACGCAGTATTTT
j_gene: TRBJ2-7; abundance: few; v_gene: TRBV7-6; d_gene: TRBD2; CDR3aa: CASSPRTSAYEQYF; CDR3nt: TGTGCCAGCAGCCCCCGGACTAGCGCCTACGAGCAGTACTTC
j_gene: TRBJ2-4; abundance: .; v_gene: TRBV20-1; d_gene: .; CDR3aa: CSARPMTDDIQYF; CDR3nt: TGCAGTGCCAGACCGATGACAGATGACATTCAGTACTTC
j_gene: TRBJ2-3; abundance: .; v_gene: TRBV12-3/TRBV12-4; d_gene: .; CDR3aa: CASRPGHQISDTQYF; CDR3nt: TGTGCCAGCAGACCGGGACATCAAATCTCGGATACGCAGTATTTT
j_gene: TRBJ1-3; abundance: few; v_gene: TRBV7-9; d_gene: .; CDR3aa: CASPNEDSGNTIYF; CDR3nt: TGCGCCAGCCCCAATGAGGACTCTGGAAACACCATATATTTT
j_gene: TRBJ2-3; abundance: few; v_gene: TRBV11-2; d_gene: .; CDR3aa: CASSLLAFTDTQYF; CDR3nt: TGTGCCAGCAGCTTACTAGCTTTCACAGATACGCAGTATTTT
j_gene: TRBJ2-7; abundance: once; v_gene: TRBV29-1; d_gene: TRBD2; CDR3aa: CSVAGLAESPTSYEQYF; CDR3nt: TGCAGCGTTGCGGGACTAGCGGAGTCTCCGACCTCCTACGAGCAGTACTTC
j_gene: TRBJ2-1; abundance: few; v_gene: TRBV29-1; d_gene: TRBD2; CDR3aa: CSVSRAGGDYNEQFF; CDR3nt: TGCAGCGTTTCGAGGGCGGGGGGCGATTACAATGAGCAGTTCTTC
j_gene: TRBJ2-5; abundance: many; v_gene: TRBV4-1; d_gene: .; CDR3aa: CASSQGGGQETQYF; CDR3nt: TGCGCCAGCAGCCAAGGGGGCGGTCAAGAGACCCAGTACTTC
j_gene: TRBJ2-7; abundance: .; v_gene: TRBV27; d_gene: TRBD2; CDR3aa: CASKGLLAGVWDEQYF; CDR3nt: TGTGCCAGCAAGGGCTTACTAGCGGGAGTTTGGGACGAGCAGTACTTC
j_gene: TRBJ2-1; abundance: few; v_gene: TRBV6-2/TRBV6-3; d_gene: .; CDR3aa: CASSSLLALYNEQFF; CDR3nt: TGTGCCAGCAGCTCGCTTCTAGCCTTGTACAATGAGCAGTTCTTC
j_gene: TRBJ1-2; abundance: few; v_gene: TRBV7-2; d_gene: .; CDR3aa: CASSLALHPLYGYTF; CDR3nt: TGTGCCAGCAGCTTAGCGCTCCACCCTCTCTATGGCTACACCTTC
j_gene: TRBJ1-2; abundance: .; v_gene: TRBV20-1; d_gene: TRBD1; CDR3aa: CSASQTGATNYGYTF; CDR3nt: TGCAGTGCTAGCCAGACAGGGGCCACTAACTATGGCTACACCTTC
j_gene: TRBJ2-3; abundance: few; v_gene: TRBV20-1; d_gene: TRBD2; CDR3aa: CSAAHRGGPPDTQYF; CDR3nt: TGCAGTGCCGCCCACCGGGGAGGGCCTCCAGATACGCAGTATTTT
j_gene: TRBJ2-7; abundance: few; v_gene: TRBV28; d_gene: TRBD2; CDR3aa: CASSFFAGDGEQYF; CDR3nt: TGTGCCAGCAGTTTTTTTGCGGGAGACGGCGAGCAGTACTTC
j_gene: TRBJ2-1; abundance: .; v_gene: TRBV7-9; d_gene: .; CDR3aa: CASSPGYINEQFF; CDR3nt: TGTGCCAGCAGCCCAGGCTACATCAATGAGCAGTTCTTC
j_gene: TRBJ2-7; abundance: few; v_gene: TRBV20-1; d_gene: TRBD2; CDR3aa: CSARGILAGAHEQYF; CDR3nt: TGCAGTGCTAGAGGAATTCTAGCGGGAGCTCACGAGCAGTACTTC
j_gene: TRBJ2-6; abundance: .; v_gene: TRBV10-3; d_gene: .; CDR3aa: CAISESEGGANVLTF; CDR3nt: TGTGCCATCAGTGAGTCGGAGGGTGGGGCCAACGTCCTGACTTTC
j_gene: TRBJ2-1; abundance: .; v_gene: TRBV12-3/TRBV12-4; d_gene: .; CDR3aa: CASSRDRFGNEQFF; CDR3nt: TGTGCCAGCAGTCGAGACAGGTTCGGGAATGAGCAGTTCTTC
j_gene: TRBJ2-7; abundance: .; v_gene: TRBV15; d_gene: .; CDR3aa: CATSWEGLGEQYF; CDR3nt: TGTGCCACCAGCTGGGAAGGGTTGGGCGAGCAGTACTTC